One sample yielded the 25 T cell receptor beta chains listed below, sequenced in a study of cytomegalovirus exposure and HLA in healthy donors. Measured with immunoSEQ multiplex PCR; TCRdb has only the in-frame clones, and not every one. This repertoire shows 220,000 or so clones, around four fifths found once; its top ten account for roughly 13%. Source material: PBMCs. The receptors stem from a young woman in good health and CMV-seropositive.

This CDR3 is CASGNGVDEAFF. The CDR3, as DNA: TGTGCCAGCGGTAACGGGGTAGATGAAGCTTTCTTT. The chain links TRBV6-1 to TRBJ1-1; no clear D gene. The CDR3 is 12 amino acids. V was shortened by 8 bases and J by 7 bases, with 14 bases between the two germline ends. Germline CDR1 MNHNS, CDR2 SASEGT.

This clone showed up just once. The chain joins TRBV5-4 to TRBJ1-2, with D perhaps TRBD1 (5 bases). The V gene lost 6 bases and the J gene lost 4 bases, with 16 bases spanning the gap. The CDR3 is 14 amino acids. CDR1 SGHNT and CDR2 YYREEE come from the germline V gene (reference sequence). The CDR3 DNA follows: TGTGCCAGCATCCTAATTGGGGCAGGCTATGGCTACACCTTC. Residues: CASILIGAGYGYTF.

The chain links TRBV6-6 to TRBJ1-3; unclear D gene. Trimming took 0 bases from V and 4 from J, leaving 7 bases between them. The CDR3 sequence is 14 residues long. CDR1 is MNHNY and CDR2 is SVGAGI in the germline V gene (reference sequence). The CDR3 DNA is TGTGCCAGCAGTTACTCTTCGACCGGAAACACCATATATTTT. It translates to CASSYSSTGNTIYF.

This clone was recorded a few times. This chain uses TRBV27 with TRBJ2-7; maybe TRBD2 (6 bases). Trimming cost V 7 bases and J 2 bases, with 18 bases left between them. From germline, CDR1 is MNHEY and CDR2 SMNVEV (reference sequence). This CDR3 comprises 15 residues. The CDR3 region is CASTPYGTGAYEQYF. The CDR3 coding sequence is TGTGCCAGCACCCCCTACGGGACGGGAGCCTACGAGCAGTACTTC.

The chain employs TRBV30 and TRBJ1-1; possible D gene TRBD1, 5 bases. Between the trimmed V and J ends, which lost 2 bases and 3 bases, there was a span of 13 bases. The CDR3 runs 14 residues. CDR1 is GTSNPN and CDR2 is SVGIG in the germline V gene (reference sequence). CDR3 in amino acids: CAWSKTVSYTEAFF. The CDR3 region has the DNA TGTGCCTGGAGTAAGACAGTTTCCTACACTGAAGCTTTCTTT.

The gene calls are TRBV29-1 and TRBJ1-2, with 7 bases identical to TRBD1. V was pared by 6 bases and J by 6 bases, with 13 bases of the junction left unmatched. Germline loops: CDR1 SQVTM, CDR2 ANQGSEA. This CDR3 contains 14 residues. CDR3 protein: CSVEQGGAANGYTF. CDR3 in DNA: TGCAGCGTAGAACAAGGGGGCGCCGCGAATGGCTACACCTTC.

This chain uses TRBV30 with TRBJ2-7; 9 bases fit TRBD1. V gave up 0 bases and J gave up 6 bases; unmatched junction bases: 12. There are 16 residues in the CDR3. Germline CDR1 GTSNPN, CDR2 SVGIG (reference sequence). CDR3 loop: CAWSVPFMGQGGEQYF. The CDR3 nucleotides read TGTGCCTGGAGTGTACCCTTTATGGGACAGGGCGGCGAGCAGTACTTC.

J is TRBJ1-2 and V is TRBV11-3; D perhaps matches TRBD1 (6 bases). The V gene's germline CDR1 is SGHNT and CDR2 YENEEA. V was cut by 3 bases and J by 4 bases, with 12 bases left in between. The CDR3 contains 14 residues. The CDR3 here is CASSFGQIGYGYTF. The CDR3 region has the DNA TGTGCCAGCAGCTTCGGACAGATCGGCTATGGCTACACCTTC.

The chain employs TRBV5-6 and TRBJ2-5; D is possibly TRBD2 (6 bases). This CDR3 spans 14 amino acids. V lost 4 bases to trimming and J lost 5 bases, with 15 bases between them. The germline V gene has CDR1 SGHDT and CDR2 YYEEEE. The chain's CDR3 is CASSHRRGLETQYF. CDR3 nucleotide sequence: TGTGCCAGCAGCCATCGGAGGGGTTTGGAGACCCAGTACTTC.

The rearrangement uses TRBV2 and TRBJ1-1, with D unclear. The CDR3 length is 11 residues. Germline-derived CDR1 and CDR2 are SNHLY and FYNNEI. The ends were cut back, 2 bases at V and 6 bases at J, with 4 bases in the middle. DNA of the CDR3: TGTGCCAGCAGTGAACGGGCTGAAGCTTTCTTT. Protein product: CASSERAEAFF.

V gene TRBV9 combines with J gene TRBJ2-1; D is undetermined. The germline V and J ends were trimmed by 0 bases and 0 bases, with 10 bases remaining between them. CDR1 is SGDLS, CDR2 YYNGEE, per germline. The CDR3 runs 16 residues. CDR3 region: CASSVDHSSSYNEQFF. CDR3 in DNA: TGTGCCAGCAGCGTAGATCACAGCAGCTCCTACAATGAGCAGTTCTTC.

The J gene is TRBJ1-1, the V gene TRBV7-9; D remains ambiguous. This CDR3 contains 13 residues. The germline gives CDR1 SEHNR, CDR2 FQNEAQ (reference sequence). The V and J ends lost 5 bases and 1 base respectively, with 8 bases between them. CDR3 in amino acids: CASSPNKNTEAFF. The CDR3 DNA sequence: TGTGCCAGCAGCCCCAACAAGAACACTGAAGCTTTCTTT.

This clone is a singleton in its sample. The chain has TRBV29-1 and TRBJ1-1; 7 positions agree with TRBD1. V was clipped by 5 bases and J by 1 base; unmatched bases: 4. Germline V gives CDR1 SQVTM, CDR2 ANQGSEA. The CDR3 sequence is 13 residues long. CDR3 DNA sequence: TGCAGCGTTTCGGGACAGAGGAACACTGAAGCTTTCTTT. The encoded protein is CSVSGQRNTEAFF.

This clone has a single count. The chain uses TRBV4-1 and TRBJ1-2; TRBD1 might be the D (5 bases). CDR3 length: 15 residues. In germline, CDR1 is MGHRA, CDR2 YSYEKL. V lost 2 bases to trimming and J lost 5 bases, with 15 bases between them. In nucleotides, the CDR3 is TGCGCCAGCAGCCAAACGGTTGGGGGGGAGTATGGCTACACCTTC. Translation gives CASSQTVGGEYGYTF.

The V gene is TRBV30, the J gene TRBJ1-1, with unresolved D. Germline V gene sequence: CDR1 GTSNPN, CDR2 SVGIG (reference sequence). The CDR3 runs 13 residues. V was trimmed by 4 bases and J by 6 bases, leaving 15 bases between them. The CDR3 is CAWKALVLSEAFF. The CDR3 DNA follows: TGTGCCTGGAAGGCTTTGGTTCTATCTGAAGCTTTCTTT. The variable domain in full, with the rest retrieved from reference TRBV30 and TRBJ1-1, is SQTIHQWPATLVQPVGSPLSLECTVEGTSNPNLYWYRQAAGRGLQLLFYSVGIGQISSEVPQNLSASRPQDRQFILSSKKLLLSDSGFYLCAWKALVLSEAFFGQGTRLTVV.

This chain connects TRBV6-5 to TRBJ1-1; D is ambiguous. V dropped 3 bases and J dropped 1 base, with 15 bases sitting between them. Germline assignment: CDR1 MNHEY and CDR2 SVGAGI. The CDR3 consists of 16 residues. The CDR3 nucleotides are TGTGCCAGCAGTTATTATCCCGCGGGCTGGAACACTGAAGCTTTCTTT. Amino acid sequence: CASSYYPAGWNTEAFF.

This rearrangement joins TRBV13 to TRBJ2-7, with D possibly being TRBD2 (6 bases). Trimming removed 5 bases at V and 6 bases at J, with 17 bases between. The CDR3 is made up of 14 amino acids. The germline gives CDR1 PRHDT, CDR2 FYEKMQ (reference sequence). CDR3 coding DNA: TGTGCCAGCAGCCCCCCGGAGGGTCGGGGCGAGCAGTACTTC. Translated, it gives CASSPPEGRGEQYF.

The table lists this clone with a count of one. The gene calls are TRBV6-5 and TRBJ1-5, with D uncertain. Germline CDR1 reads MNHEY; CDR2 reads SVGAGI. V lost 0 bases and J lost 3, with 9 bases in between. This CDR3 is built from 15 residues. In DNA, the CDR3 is TGTGCCAGCAGTTACTCGCGGGGTCTCAATCAGCCCCAGCATTTT. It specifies CASSYSRGLNQPQHF.

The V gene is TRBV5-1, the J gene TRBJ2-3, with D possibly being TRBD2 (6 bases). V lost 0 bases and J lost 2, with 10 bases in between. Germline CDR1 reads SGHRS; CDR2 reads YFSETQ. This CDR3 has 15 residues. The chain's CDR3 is CASSLVGGITDTQYF. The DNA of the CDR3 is TGCGCCAGCAGCTTGGTGGGCGGGATCACAGATACGCAGTATTTT.

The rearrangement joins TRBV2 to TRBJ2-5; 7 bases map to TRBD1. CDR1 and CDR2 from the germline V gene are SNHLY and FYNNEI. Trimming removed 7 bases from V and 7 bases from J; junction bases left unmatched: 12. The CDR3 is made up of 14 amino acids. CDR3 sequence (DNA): TGTGCCAGCACCGGGACAGCGTTAGATAGGACCCAGTACTTC. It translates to CASTGTALDRTQYF. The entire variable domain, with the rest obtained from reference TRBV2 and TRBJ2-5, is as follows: EPEVTQTPSHQVTQMGQEVILRCVPISNHLYFYWYRQILGQKVEFLVSFYNNEISEKSEIFDDQFSVERPDGSNFTLKIRSTKLEDSAMYFCASTGTALDRTQYFGPGTRLLVL.

DNA of the CDR3: TGTGCCAGCAGTGTGGAGCGGGTTTATGATGGCTACACCTTC. As protein: CASSVERVYDGYTF. The chain carries TRBV2 and TRBJ1-2; D remains ambiguous. The V and J ends lost 4 bases and 6 bases respectively, with 15 bases between them. Germline values: CDR1 SNHLY, CDR2 FYNNEI. CDR3 length equals 14 residues. Variable domain in full (rest from reference TRBV2 and TRBJ1-2): EPEVTQTPSHQVTQMGQEVILRCVPISNHLYFYWYRQILGQKVEFLVSFYNNEISEKSEIFDDQFSVERPDGSNFTLKIRSTKLEDSAMYFCASSVERVYDGYTFGSGTRLTVV.

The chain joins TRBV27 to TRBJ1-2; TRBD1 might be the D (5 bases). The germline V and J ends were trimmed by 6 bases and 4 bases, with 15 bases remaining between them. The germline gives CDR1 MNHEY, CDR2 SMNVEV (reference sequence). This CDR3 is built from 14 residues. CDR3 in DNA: TGTGCCAGCAGCTCGGACGCTGGGGGCTATGGCTACACCTTC. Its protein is CASSSDAGGYGYTF.

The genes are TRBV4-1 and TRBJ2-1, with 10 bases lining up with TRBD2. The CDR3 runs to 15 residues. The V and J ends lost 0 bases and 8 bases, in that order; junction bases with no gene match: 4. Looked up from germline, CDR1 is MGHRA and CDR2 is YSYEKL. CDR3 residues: CASSQESGRAHEQFF. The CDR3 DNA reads TGCGCCAGCAGCCAAGAAAGCGGGAGGGCCCATGAGCAGTTCTTC.

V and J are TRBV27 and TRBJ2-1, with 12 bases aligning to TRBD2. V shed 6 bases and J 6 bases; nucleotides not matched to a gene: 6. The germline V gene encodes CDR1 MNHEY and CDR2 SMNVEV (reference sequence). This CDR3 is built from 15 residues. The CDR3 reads CASRLRLAGVNEQFF. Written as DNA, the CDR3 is TGTGCCAGCAGGCTGAGACTAGCGGGAGTCAATGAGCAGTTCTTC.

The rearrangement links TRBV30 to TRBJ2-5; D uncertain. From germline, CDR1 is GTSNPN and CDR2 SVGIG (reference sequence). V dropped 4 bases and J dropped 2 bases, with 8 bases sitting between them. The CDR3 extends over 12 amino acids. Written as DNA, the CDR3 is TGTGCCTGGACCCAAGGACAAGAGACCCAGTACTTC. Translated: CAWTQGQETQYF. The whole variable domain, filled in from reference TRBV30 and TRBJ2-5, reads SQTIHQWPATLVQPVGSPLSLECTVEGTSNPNLYWYRQAAGRGLQLLFYSVGIGQISSEVPQNLSASRPQDRQFILSSKKLLLSDSGFYLCAWTQGQETQYFGPGTRLLVL.